A selection of T cell receptor beta chains follows, all from one sample in a study of CD8 T cells in ankylosing spondylitis. TCRdb reprocessed the 5' RACE reads with MiXCR, giving one entry per CDR3 protein. Counted here are roughly 700,000 distinct CDR3 sequences, 15% to 20% occurring once; the ten biggest clones make up roughly a fifth. Sequences were obtained from blood, either unsorted or a sorted T cell fraction (not recorded which). These receptor sequences come from a male donor with ankylosing spondylitis. The CDR3 runs from the conserved cysteine through the conserved F or W. Each record gives: clone size, J gene, V gene, D gene, CDR3 protein, CDR3 DNA. The D gene is left open where the match is weak. Not all rows give a size; the values are once, few, many and, for expanded clones, a class.

NA TRBJ2-3 TRBV7-3 TRBD2 CASSQVAGQDTQYF TGTGCCAGCAGCCAGGTAGCGGGTCAAGATACGCAGTATTTT
NA TRBJ2-7 TRBV20-1 NA CSAREDLYPYEQYF TGCAGTGCTAGAGAGGATCTGTACCCCTACGAGCAGTACTTC
many TRBJ1-6 TRBV7-9 NA CASSSATGSNSPLHF TGTGCCAGCAGCTCTGCAACAGGGTCGAATTCACCCCTCCACTTT
many TRBJ1-2 TRBV27 NA CASSLSPGYYGYTF TGTGCCAGCAGTTTATCCCCAGGATACTATGGCTACACCTTC
NA TRBJ2-7 TRBV6-1 NA CASSDGQPASYEQYF TGTGCCAGCAGTGACGGACAGCCAGCTTCCTACGAGCAGTACTTC
once TRBJ2-7 TRBV12-3/TRBV12-4 TRBD2 CASSLTWTSDYEQYF TGTGCCAGCAGTTTAACTTGGACTAGCGATTACGAGCAGTACTTC
NA TRBJ2-5 TRBV6-5 NA CASSFQAGQQETQYF TGTGCCAGCAGTTTCCAGGCGGGACAGCAAGAGACCCAGTACTTC
few TRBJ2-1 TRBV3-1 TRBD2 CASSQALGLYAQFF TGTGCCAGCAGCCAAGCTTTGGGACTATACGCGCAGTTCTTC
few TRBJ2-1 TRBV20-1 TRBD2 CSAISLSGGGYNEQFF TGCAGTGCTATTTCCCTTAGCGGGGGGGGGTACAATGAGCAGTTCTTC
NA TRBJ1-1 TRBV7-2 TRBD1 CASSLTGGWTEAFF TGTGCCAGCAGCTTAACAGGGGGCTGGACTGAAGCTTTCTTT
few TRBJ2-3 TRBV5-1 NA CASTPVSTDTQYF TGCGCCAGCACCCCGGTGAGCACAGATACGCAGTATTTT
few TRBJ2-3 TRBV20-1 TRBD2 CSAGKLAGESTDTQYF TGCAGTGCTGGCAAGCTAGCGGGAGAATCCACAGATACGCAGTATTTT
once TRBJ2-2 TRBV20-1 TRBD1 CSATGTGNTGELFF TGCAGTGCTACTGGGACAGGGAACACCGGGGAGCTGTTTTTT
NA TRBJ2-2 TRBV7-9 NA CASSPQGQFHTGELFF TGTGCCAGCAGCCCCCAAGGACAGTTCCACACCGGGGAGCTGTTTTTT
NA TRBJ1-3 TRBV2 NA CASKKGSSGNTIYF TGTGCCAGCAAGAAGGGAAGCTCTGGAAACACCATATATTTT
few TRBJ1-1 TRBV7-9 NA CASSLDAWNTEAFF TGTGCCAGCAGCTTAGACGCCTGGAACACTGAAGCTTTCTTT
NA TRBJ2-3 TRBV6-1 TRBD2 CASRKTSGSTDTQYF TGTGCCAGCAGAAAAACTAGCGGGAGCACAGATACGCAGTATTTT
NA TRBJ2-1 TRBV7-8 NA CASSLDRSHRNNEQFF TGTGCCAGCAGCTTAGACCGCTCCCATCGAAACAATGAGCAGTTCTTC
NA TRBJ1-1 TRBV2 NA CASSVSKNEAFF TGTGCCAGCAGTGTTTCCAAGAATGAAGCTTTCTTT
few TRBJ2-3 TRBV24-1 TRBD2 CATEPSGMSTDTQYF TGTGCCACCGAACCGAGCGGGATGTCGACAGATACGCAGTATTTT
few TRBJ1-5 TRBV20-1 TRBD1 CSSMGQVGNQPQHF TGCAGTTCTATGGGACAGGTTGGCAATCAGCCCCAGCATTTT
NA TRBJ1-1 TRBV15 NA CATSREKWVESYPGAEAFF TGTGCCACCAGCAGAGAAAAGTGGGTAGAATCCTATCCGGGCGCTGAAGCTTTCTTT
few TRBJ1-1 TRBV29-1 TRBD1 CSVERQGGDTEAFF TGCAGCGTTGAAAGACAGGGAGGAGACACTGAAGCTTTCTTT
few TRBJ2-1 TRBV25-1 NA CASSDSDSNEQFF TGTGCCAGCAGTGACAGTGACAGCAATGAGCAGTTCTTC
few TRBJ2-7 TRBV19 NA CASSRVPGASYEQYF TGTGCCAGTAGTAGGGTCCCCGGGGCAAGCTACGAGCAGTACTTC
NA TRBJ2-3 TRBV7-9 TRBD2 CASKLRETDTQYF TGTGCCAGCAAGCTGCGGGAGACAGATACGCAGTATTTT
NA TRBJ2-6 TRBV7-8 NA CASSLMGRLASGANVLTF TGTGCCAGCAGCTTAATGGGCCGTCTCGCCTCTGGGGCCAACGTCCTGACTTTC
NA TRBJ2-6 TRBV7-3 NA CASSSPSPRETGANVLTF TGTGCCAGCAGCTCCCCCTCCCCACGAGAGACTGGGGCCAACGTCCTGACTTTC
NA TRBJ1-6 TRBV5-5 NA CASSLLQGSPLHF TGTGCCAGCAGCTTGCTCCAGGGCTCACCCCTCCACTTT
few TRBJ2-3 TRBV28 TRBD1 CASSGDSYTDTQYF TGTGCCAGCAGTGGGGACAGCTACACAGATACGCAGTATTTT
few TRBJ2-1 TRBV4-3 NA CASSQDGNRGGHNEQFF TGCGCCAGCAGCCAAGATGGGAACAGGGGAGGCCACAATGAGCAGTTCTTC
few TRBJ1-1 TRBV5-1 NA CASSLGRYEAFF TGCGCCAGCAGCTTGGGCAGATATGAAGCTTTCTTT
many TRBJ2-1 TRBV29-1 TRBD1 CSVRGTGGYNEQFF TGCAGCGTTAGAGGGACAGGGGGCTACAATGAGCAGTTCTTC
few TRBJ2-1 TRBV7-3 NA CASSLTAVSSYNEQFF TGTGCCAGCAGCTTAACGGCTGTAAGCTCCTACAATGAGCAGTTCTTC
few TRBJ2-1 TRBV20-1 NA CSASAPGLQYNEQFF TGCAGTGCTAGTGCCCCCGGACTCCAGTACAATGAGCAGTTCTTC
NA TRBJ2-5 TRBV4-1 TRBD2 CASSQARLAGQETQYF TGCGCCAGCAGCCAAGCTCGGCTAGCGGGGCAAGAGACCCAGTACTTC
NA TRBJ2-1 TRBV4-2 TRBD2 CASSSPPGGARLGNEQFF TGTGCCAGCAGCTCCCCACCGGGGGGAGCGCGGCTTGGTAATGAGCAGTTCTTC
NA TRBJ1-1 TRBV7-9 NA CASSKDTDTQAFF TGTGCCAGCAGCAAAGACACCGACACACAAGCTTTCTTT
few TRBJ1-2 TRBV4-3 NA CASSQGVESNYGYTF TGCGCCAGCAGCCAAGGGGTGGAGAGTAACTATGGCTACACCTTC
few TRBJ1-1 TRBV5-1 TRBD1 CASSPLDRALTEAFF TGCGCCAGCAGCCCACTAGACAGGGCCCTCACTGAAGCTTTCTTT
NA TRBJ2-2 TRBV5-1 NA CASSLDPTNTGELFF TGCGCCAGCAGCTTGGACCCAACGAACACCGGGGAGCTGTTTTTT
few TRBJ2-1 TRBV4-1 NA CASSQAGRPEFF TGCGCCAGCAGCCAAGCGGGGCGGCCGGAGTTCTTC
few TRBJ2-3 TRBV15 NA CATSTPMGADTQYF TGTGCCACCAGCACTCCAATGGGGGCAGATACGCAGTATTTT
few TRBJ1-5 TRBV15 NA CATSIPGGANQPQHF TGTGCCACCAGCATCCCTGGGGGTGCCAATCAGCCCCAGCATTTT
once TRBJ1-1 TRBV10-2 NA CASSYTRGTEAFF TGCGCCAGCAGTTATACTCGGGGGACTGAAGCTTTCTTT
NA TRBJ2-7 TRBV12-3/TRBV12-4 TRBD2 CAFSFQINWSSGRYEQYF TGTGCCTTCAGTTTTCAAATAAATTGGTCTAGCGGGCGCTACGAGCAGTACTTC
many TRBJ1-1 TRBV29-1 NA CSVSGPENTEAFF TGCAGCGTCTCCGGGCCCGAGAACACTGAAGCTTTCTTT
NA TRBJ1-4 TRBV4-2 TRBD1 CASSRTQGGFEKLFF TGTGCCAGCAGCCGGACACAGGGGGGCTTCGAAAAACTGTTTTTT
few TRBJ1-4 TRBV5-1 NA CASSEQGGNEKLFF TGCGCCAGCAGCGAACAGGGCGGGAACGAAAAACTGTTTTTT
few TRBJ2-1 TRBV3-1 TRBD2 CASSHLGLAGGRGYNEQFF TGTGCCAGCAGCCACTTGGGTCTAGCGGGAGGGCGTGGCTACAATGAGCAGTTCTTC
NA TRBJ2-3 TRBV11-1 NA CASRSSLSTDTQYF TGTGCCAGCAGAAGTTCGTTGAGCACAGATACGCAGTATTTT